This T cell receptor (beta chain) was recorded in a study of PD-1 blockade in classical Hodgkin lymphoma. Clones were read by immunoSEQ multiplex PCR, and TCRdb kept only the in-frame ones, dropping some. The sample has fewer than 55,000 clones, about 90% seen once. Every patient was affected by relapse after autologous stem cell transplantation, while exposure to brentuximab vedotin was not uniform. Reported best responses ranged across complete response, partial response or progressive disease. Comment on this clone: What it binds is not known.

Germline CDR1 reads MNHEY; CDR2 reads SMNVEV (reference sequence). V was clipped by 6 bases and J by 2 bases, with 14 bases between them. This CDR3 has 15 amino acids. Study-wide findings and caveats: Prior therapy or disease activity may underlie the repertoire differences, whose causes remain undefined. Before treatment, complete responders showed about the same diversity as newly diagnosed patients.

This chain connects TRBV27 to TRBJ1-5; D call uncertain. The specimen comprised peripheral blood mononuclear cells (PBMCs), sampled at baseline. This TCR came from a human donor with classical Hodgkin lymphoma. CDR3 sequence reads: CASSPRSPRNQPQHF. CDR3 nucleotide sequence: TGTGCCAGCAGCCCCAGATCCCCCCGCAATCAGCCCCAGCATTTT.